The clone carrying this TCR beta chain has a count of ten or more. The sample originates from a study of patients with pleural tuberculosis. TCRdb passed the reads through MiXCR, listing each CDR3 protein once. This table holds 40,000 to 55,000 distinct CDR3 sequences, around 6.7% found once. This CDR3 is built from 15 residues. Trimming removed 5 bases at V and 4 bases at J, with 14 bases between. Germline CDR1 is SGHAT and CDR2 is FQDESV (reference sequence). The chain uses TRBV11-1 and TRBJ1-4, with D uncertain. The TCR was taken from a human donor with pleural tuberculosis. The CDR3 reads CASSDTGNDNEKLFF. In DNA, the CDR3 is TGTGCCAGCAGCGACACGGGAAACGATAATGAAAAACTGTTTTTT.